This T cell receptor beta chain stems from a study of blood T cell repertoires in COVID-19. The CDR3 has 17 amino acids. Germline V gives CDR1 SGDLS, CDR2 YYNGEE. V shed 0 bases and J 3 bases; nucleotides not matched to a gene: 10. Assay: immunoSEQ multiplex PCR; the TCRdb copy retains only in-frame clones and omits some. The sample comprises around 250,000 clones, approximately 81% of which are singletons, and about 6.9% rests with the top ten. This TCR derives from a woman between 50 and 59 years old who had been exposed to COVID-19. Sequencing was done on a sample of PBMCs or T cells enriched from blood (not recorded which). This sequence joins TRBV9 and TRBJ2-5; 8 bases match TRBD2. The DNA for the CDR3 is TGTGCCAGCAGCGTAGGGTCCGGGTGGCGGGGGGAAGAGACCCAGTACTTC. Amino acid sequence: CASSVGSGWRGEETQYF.